This T cell receptor beta chain was captured by sequencing in a study of regulatory T cells in long-lasting Graves disease. Study context: Antithyroid drug use was under 3 months in newly diagnosed Graves' patients.

At least ten counts were recorded for this clonotype. Indicated time point: newly diagnosed GD, antithyroid drugs for less than 3 months. After RNA was extracted from PBMCs, the TCR library was made from it. Arm-PCR of CDR3 regions and iRepertoire HTBI primers were used to build TCR beta libraries. Per the original methods: Looking across samples, the authors found roughly 58 TRBV and 14 TRBJ segments. Via MiXCR, TCRdb re-called the multiplex PCR reads, giving one row per CDR3 protein. TCRdb, not the authors, supplied the V and J calls. The table records fewer than 550,000 distinct CDR3 sequences, about 17% of them present only once. Deletions cut 3 bases from V and 6 bases from J, with 11 bases between. The CDR3 length is 13 residues. Germline CDR1 and CDR2: KGHSH and LQKENI. Separately, the same data were catalogued under a study of T cells in Graves' hyperthyroidism and ophthalmopathy. That paper notes: Each diagnosis was grounded in clinical symptoms, serum thyroxine and TRAb, thyroid ultrasound, and orbital computed tomography. In the blood, most expanded thyroid clonotypes above 0.001 appeared as well.

The TCR originated in a woman aged 18-29 years with Graves disease. The starting material was peripheral blood mononuclear cells (PBMCs), obtained at new diagnosis, from a patient treated with antithyroid drugs. The rearrangement uses TRBV18 and TRBJ1-1; D remains ambiguous. DNA of the CDR3: TGTGCCAGCTCACCTGCTAGGGTCCCTGAAGCTTTCTTT. Its translation is CASSPARVPEAFF.